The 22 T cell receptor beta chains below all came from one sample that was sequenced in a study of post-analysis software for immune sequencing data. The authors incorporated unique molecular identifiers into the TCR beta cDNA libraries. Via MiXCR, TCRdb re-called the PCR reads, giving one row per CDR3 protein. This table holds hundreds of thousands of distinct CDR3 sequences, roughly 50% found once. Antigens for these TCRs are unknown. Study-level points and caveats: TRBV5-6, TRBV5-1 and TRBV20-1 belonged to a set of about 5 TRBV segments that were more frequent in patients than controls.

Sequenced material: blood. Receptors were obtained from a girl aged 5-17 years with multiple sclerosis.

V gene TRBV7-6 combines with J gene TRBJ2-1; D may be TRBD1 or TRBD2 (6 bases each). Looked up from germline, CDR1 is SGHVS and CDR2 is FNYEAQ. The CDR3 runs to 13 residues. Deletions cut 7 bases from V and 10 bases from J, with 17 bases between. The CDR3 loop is CASNTGAFREQFF. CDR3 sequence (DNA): TGTGCCAGCAACACGGGGGCCTTTCGGGAGCAGTTCTTC.

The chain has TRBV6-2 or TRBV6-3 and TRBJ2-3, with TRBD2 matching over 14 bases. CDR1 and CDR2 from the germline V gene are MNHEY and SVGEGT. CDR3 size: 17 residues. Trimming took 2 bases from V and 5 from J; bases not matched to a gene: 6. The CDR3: CASSYLGLAGGGDTQYF. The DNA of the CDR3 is TGTGCCAGCAGTTACCTTGGACTAGCGGGAGGAGGAGATACGCAGTATTTT.

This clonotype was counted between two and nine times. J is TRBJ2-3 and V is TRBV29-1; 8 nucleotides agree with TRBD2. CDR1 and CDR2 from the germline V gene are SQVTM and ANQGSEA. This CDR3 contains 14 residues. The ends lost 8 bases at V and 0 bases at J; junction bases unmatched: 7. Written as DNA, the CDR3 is TGCAGCCTTAGCGGGAAGGCTAGCACAGATACGCAGTATTTT. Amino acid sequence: CSLSGKASTDTQYF.

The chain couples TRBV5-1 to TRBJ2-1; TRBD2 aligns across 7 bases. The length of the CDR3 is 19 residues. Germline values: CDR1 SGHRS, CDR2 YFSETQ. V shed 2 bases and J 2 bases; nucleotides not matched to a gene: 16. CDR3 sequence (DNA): TGCGCCAGCAGCTTCCGGGGCTTGGGGCTAGCGGCGACCTACAATGAGCAGTTCTTC. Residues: CASSFRGLGLAATYNEQFF. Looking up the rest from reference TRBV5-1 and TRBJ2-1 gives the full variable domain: KAGVTQTPRYLIKTRGQQVTLSCSPISGHRSVSWYQQTPGQGLQFLFEYFSETQRNKGNFPGRFSGRQFSNSRSEMNVSTLELGDSALYLCASSFRGLGLAATYNEQFFGPGTRLTVL.

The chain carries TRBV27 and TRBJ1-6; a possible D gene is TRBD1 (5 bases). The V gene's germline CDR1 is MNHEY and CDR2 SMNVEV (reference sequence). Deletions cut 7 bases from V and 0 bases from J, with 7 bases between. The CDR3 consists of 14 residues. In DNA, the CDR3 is TGTGCCAGCAAGGGGAGCTCCTATAATTCACCCCTCCACTTT. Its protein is CASKGSSYNSPLHF.

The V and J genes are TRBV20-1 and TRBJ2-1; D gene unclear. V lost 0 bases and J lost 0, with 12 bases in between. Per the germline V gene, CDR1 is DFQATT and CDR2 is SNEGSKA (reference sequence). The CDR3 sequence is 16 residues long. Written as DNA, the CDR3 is TGCAGTGCTAGAGATGTGGCTAGAAGCTCCTACAATGAGCAGTTCTTC. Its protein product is CSARDVARSSYNEQFF.

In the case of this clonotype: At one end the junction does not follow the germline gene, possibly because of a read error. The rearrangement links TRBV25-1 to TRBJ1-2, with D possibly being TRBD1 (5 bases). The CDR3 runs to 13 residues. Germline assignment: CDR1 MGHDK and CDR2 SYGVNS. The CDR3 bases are TGTGCCAGCAGTCCGACAGCTAACTATGACTACACCTTC. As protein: CASSPTANYDYTF.

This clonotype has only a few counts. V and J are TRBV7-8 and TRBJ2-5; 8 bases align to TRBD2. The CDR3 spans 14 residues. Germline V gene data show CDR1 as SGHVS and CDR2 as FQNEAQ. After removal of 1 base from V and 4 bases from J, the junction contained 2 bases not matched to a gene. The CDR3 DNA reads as TGTGCCAGCAGCTTAGTTGCGGGAGGAGAGACCCAGTACTTC. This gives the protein CASSLVAGGETQYF.

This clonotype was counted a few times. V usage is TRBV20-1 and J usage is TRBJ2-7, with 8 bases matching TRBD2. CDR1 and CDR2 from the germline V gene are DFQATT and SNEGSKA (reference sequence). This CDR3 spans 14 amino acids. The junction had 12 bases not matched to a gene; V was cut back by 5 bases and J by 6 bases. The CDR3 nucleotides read TGCAGTGCTCAGAGCGGGAGCCGAACTACCGAGCAGTACTTC. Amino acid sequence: CSAQSGSRTTEQYF.

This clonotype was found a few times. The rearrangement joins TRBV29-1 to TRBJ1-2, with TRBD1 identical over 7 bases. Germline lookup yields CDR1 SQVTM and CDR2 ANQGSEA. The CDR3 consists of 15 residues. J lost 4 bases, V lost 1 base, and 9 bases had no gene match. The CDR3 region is CSVEALATGSYGYTF. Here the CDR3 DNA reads TGCAGCGTTGAAGCCCTGGCGACAGGGTCCTATGGCTACACCTTC.

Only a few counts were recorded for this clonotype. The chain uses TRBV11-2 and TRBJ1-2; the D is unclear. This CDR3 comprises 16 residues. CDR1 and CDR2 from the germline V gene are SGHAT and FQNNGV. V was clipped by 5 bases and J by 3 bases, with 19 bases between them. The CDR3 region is CASSLNTAVTDYGYTF. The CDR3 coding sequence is TGTGCCAGCAGCCTCAACACGGCCGTTACCGACTATGGCTACACCTTC. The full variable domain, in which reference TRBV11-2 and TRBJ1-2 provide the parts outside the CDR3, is EAGVAQSPRYKIIEKRQSVAFWCNPISGHATLYWYQQILGQGPKLLIQFQNNGVVDDSQLPKDRFSAERLKGVDSTLKIQPAKLEDSAVYLCASSLNTAVTDYGYTFGSGTRLTVV.

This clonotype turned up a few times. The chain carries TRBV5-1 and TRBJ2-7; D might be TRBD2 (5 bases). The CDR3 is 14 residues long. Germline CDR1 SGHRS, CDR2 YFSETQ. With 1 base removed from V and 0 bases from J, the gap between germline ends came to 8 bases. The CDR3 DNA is TGCGCCAGCAGCTTGACCCGGGACTCCTACGAGCAGTACTTC. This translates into CASSLTRDSYEQYF.

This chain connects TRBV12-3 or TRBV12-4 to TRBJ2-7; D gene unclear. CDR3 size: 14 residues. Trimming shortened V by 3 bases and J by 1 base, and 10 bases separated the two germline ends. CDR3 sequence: CASSFDTRSYEQYF. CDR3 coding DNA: TGTGCCAGCAGTTTTGACACCCGATCCTACGAGCAGTACTTC.

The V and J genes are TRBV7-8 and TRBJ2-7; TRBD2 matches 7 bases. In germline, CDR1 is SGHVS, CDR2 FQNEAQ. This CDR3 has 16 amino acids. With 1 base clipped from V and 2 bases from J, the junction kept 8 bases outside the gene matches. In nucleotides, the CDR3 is TGTGCCAGCAGCTTAGGTAATGCGGGGGATCCCTACGAGCAGTACTTC. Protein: CASSLGNAGDPYEQYF.

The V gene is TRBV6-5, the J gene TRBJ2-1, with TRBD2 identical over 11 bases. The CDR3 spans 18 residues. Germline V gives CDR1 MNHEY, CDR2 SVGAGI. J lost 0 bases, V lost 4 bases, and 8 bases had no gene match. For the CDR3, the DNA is TGTGCCAGCAGTTTTCCGACTAGCGGGACTAGCTCCTACAATGAGCAGTTCTTC. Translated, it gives CASSFPTSGTSSYNEQFF.

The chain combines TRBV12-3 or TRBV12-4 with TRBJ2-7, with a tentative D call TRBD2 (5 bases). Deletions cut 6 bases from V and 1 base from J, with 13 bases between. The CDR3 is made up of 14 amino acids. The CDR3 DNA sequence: TGTGCCAGCAGCCCGAGGGTAGCGTCCTACGAGCAGTACTTC. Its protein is CASSPRVASYEQYF.

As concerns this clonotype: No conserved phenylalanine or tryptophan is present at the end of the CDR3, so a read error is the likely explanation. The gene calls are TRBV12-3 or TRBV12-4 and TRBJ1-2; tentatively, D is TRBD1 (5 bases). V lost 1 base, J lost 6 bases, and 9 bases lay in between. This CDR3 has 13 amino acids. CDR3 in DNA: TGTGCCAGCAGTTTAGGGGTAGGGGATGGCTACACCGTC. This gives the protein CASSLGVGDGYTV.

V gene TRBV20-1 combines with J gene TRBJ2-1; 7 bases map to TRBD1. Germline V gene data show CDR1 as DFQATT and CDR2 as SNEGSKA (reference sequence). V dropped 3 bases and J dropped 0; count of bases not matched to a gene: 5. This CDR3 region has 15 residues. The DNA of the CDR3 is TGCAGTGCTAGCCCGGGACAGAGCTCCTACAATGAGCAGTTCTTC. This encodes CSASPGQSSYNEQFF.

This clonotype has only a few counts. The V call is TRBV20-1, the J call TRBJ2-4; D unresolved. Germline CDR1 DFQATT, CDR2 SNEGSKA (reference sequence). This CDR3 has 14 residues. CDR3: CSGSSMWASNIQYF. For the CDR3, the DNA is TGCAGCGGATCGTCCATGTGGGCATCAAACATTCAGTACTTC.

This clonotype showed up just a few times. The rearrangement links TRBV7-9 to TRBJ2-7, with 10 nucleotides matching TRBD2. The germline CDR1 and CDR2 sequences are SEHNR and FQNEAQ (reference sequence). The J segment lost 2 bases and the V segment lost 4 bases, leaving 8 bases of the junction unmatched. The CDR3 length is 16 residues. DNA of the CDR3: TGTGCCAGCAGCTCTAGCGGGAGCGGGAAAGCCTACGAGCAGTACTTC. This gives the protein CASSSSGSGKAYEQYF.

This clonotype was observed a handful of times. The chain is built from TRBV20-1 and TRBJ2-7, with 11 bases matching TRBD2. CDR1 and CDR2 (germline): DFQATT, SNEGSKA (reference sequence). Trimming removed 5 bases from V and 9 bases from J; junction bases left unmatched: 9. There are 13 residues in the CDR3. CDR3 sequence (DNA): TGCAGTGCTTACCAACTAGCGGGAGCGGTGCAGTACTTC. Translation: CSAYQLAGAVQYF.

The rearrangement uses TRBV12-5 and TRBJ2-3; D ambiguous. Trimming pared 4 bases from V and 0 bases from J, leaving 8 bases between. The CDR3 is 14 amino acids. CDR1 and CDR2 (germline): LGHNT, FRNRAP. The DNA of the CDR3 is TGTGCTAGTGGTTCCCATACTAGCACAGATACGCAGTATTTT. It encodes CASGSHTSTDTQYF.